This T cell receptor beta chain was recorded in a study of T cells expressing NK-cell markers. At the level of the study: Beta-chain profiling covered CD3+CD56+NKG2C+, CD3+CD56+NKG2C- and CD3+CD56-NKG2C+ sorted subsets. Study-level findings and limits: In a handful of donors, dominant NKG2C+ clonotypes were about 1.0-7.0% of CD8+ T cells.

As concerns this clonotype: Its target is unknown.

TCRdb re-called the 5' RACE reads; every CDR3 protein appears as one record, without DNA. Listed are some 440,000 distinct CDR3 sequences; almost 1.5% falls within the top ten. The origin of this receptor is a woman aged 45-65 years in good health. The specimen sequenced was blood T cells: a sorted CD56 or NKG2C T cell subset, CD4+ or CD8+ T cells, or bulk PBMC T cells (not recorded which).

The CDR3 is CASSFTQGAQHF. This sequence joins TRBV3-1 and TRBJ1-5; lacking DNA, the TRBD1 call made by TCRdb goes unchecked. The CDR3 extends over 12 amino acids. Germline V gene sequence: CDR1 LGHDT, CDR2 YNNKEL (reference sequence).